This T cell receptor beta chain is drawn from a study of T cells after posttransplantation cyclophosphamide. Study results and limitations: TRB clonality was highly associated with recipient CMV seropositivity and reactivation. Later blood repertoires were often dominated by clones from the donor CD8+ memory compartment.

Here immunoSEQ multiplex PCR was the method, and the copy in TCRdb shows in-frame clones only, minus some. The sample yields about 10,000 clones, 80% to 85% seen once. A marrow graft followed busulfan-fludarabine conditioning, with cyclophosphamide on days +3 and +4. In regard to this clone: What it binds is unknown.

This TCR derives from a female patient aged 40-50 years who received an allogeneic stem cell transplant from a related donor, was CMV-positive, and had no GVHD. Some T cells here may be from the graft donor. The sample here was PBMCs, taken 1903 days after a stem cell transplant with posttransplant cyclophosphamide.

The CDR3 sequence: CATTGNTEAFF. For the CDR3, the DNA is TGTGCCACCACAGGGAACACTGAAGCTTTCTTT. V is TRBV6-1 and J is TRBJ1-1; a weak D match, TRBD1 (5 bases). Germline values: CDR1 MNHNS, CDR2 SASEGT. V was trimmed by 10 bases and J by 1 base, leaving 7 bases between them. There are 11 residues in the CDR3.